Below, 10 T cell receptor beta chains from the same sample are listed, as sequenced in a study of shared clonotypes between healthy human individuals. The table came from immunoSEQ multiplex PCR; TCRdb's copy has only in-frame clones and leaves some out. Here the sample spans 2 million to 2.5 million clones, 90% to 95% being singletons. Source material: naive CD4+ T cells from PBMCs. Subset in this sample: CD45RA+ positively selected. These receptors originate from a man aged 18 to 29 in good health. Some clones in this sample may be carry-over from other donors' samples.

The sample holds a few counts of this clone. Additional DNA sequences in this sample encode the identical CDR3. The rearrangement links TRBV7-9 to TRBJ1-5; the match to TRBD1 covers 8 bases. CDR3 length: 15 amino acids. With 4 bases clipped from V and 0 bases from J, the junction kept 2 bases outside the gene matches. Germline V gives CDR1 SEHNR, CDR2 FQNEAQ (reference sequence). CDR3 amino acids: CASSSDRDSNQPQHF. The CDR3 DNA sequence: TGTGCCAGCAGCTCGGACAGGGATAGCAATCAGCCCCAGCATTTT. The complete variable domain, with remaining parts taken from reference TRBV7-9 and TRBJ1-5, reads DTGVSQNPRHKITKRGQNVTFRCDPISEHNRLYWYRQTLGQGPEFLTYFQNEAQLEKSRLLSDRFSAERPKGSFSTLEIQRTEQGDSAMYLCASSSDRDSNQPQHFGDGTRLSIL.

The chain recombines TRBV19 with TRBJ1-1; D not certain. Germline CDR1 LNHDA, CDR2 SQIVND (reference sequence). The CDR3 has 14 amino acids. The V gene lost 3 bases and the J gene lost 4 bases, with 12 bases spanning the gap. CDR3 sequence (DNA): TGTGCCAGTAGTATTCCCTTGGGCGGCACTGAAGCTTTCTTT. This codes for CASSIPLGGTEAFF.

The chain joins TRBV11-1 to TRBJ2-3, with D maybe TRBD1 (5 bases). Trimming cost V 4 bases and J 6 bases, with 11 bases left between them. The germline gives CDR1 SGHAT, CDR2 FQDESV (reference sequence). This CDR3 comprises 13 residues. This chain's CDR3 is CASSWGRSDTQYF. The CDR3 nucleotides are TGTGCCAGCAGCTGGGGCCGGAGTGATACGCAGTATTTT.

V usage is TRBV29-1 and J usage is TRBJ2-5; TRBD1 might be the D (6 bases). The V end lost 7 bases, the J end lost 0 bases, and 15 bases lay between the germline ends. The CDR3 runs to 14 residues. CDR1 SQVTM and CDR2 ANQGSEA come from the germline V gene. In nucleotides, the CDR3 is TGCAGCGGTGCCCGCAGGGGATACCAAGAGACCCAGTACTTC. Translation gives CSGARRGYQETQYF.

CDR3 residues: CASSTGDGRITYEQYF. Written as DNA, the CDR3 is TGTGCCAGCAGCACCGGGGACGGTAGAATTACCTACGAGCAGTACTTC. The rearrangement links TRBV7-6 to TRBJ2-7; D is possibly TRBD1 or TRBD2 (5 bases each). Germline CDR1 reads SGHVS; CDR2 reads FNYEAQ. The CDR3 is made up of 16 amino acids. V was trimmed by 5 bases and J by 2 bases, leaving 19 bases between them.

This chain uses TRBV28 with TRBJ2-1, with D hard to call. This CDR3 comprises 14 residues. CDR1 MDHEN and CDR2 SYDVKM come from the germline V gene. The V end lost 1 base, the J end lost 3 bases, and 7 bases lay between the germline ends. CDR3 nucleotide sequence: TGTGCCAGCAGTTTATCGGGTGACTACAATGAGCAGTTCTTC. This translates into CASSLSGDYNEQFF.

This clone was counted only a few times. The chain carries TRBV19 and TRBJ1-2; D gene uncertain. The CDR3 is made up of 15 amino acids. Deletions cut 5 bases from V and 0 bases from J, with 13 bases between. In germline, CDR1 is LNHDA, CDR2 SQIVND (reference sequence). The CDR3 reads CASSARPEANYGYTF. As DNA, the CDR3 is TGTGCCAGTAGTGCCCGGCCGGAGGCTAACTATGGCTACACCTTC.

The J gene is TRBJ1-2, the V gene TRBV7-2; D uncertain. V shed 1 base and J shed 5 bases, with 11 bases lying between them. Germline V gene sequence: CDR1 SGHTA, CDR2 FQGNSA. The CDR3 length is 14 residues. The CDR3 DNA is TGTGCCAGCAGCTTAGGCGGCGTTGCTTATGGCTACACCTTC. Its protein product is CASSLGGVAYGYTF.

The V and J genes are TRBV7-2 and TRBJ2-3; 10 nucleotides align to TRBD2. The CDR3 contains 19 residues. Trimming took 5 bases from V and 1 from J; bases not matched to a gene: 15. From germline, CDR1 is SGHTA and CDR2 FQGNSA. The CDR3 here is CASSRVGAAGGPRTDTQYF. CDR3 nucleotide sequence: TGTGCCAGCAGCCGAGTGGGGGCAGCGGGAGGGCCGCGCACAGATACGCAGTATTTT.

The V and J genes are TRBV7-2 and TRBJ2-3; no firm D call. Trimming stripped 8 bases from V and 7 bases from J, with 19 bases between. This CDR3 has 14 residues. Germline CDR1 SGHTA, CDR2 FQGNSA. The CDR3 here is CASLSDLRQNTQYF. The CDR3, as DNA: TGTGCCAGCCTTTCGGACCTGAGGCAAAATACGCAGTATTTT.